This T cell receptor beta chain derives from a study of blood T cell repertoires in COVID-19. Study overall: Sites in the United States, Italy and Spain provided acute and convalescent COVID-19 samples. T cells, B-cell-depleted T cells, or PBMCs provided the cDNA or gDNA that served as material.

Method: immunoSEQ multiplex PCR; TCRdb's copy keeps in-frame clones and lacks some. The profile shows 55,000 to 65,000 clones, about nine tenths of them singletons. V lost 7 bases to trimming and J lost 2 bases; unmatched junction nucleotides: 8. The CDR3 totals 16 residues. Germline V lookup: CDR1 MNHEY, CDR2 SMNVEV (reference sequence). Sequencing was done on a sample of peripheral blood. The receptor was derived from a woman at least 80 years old with active COVID-19. The V gene is TRBV27, the J gene TRBJ2-1, with 10 bases aligning to TRBD2. Here the CDR3 DNA reads TGTGCCAGCAACGAACTAGGACTAGCGGCCTACAATGAGCAGTTCTTC. Translation: CASNELGLAAYNEQFF.